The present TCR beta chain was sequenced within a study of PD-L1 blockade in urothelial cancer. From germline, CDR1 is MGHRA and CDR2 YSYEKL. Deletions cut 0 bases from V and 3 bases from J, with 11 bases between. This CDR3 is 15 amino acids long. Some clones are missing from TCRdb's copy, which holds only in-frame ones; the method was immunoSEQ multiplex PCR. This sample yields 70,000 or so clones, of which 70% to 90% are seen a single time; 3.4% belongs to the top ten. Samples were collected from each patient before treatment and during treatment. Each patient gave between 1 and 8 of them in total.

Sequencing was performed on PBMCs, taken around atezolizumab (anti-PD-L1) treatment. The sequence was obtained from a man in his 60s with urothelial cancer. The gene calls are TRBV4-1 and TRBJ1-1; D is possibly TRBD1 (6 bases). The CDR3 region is CASSQDGTLYTEAFF. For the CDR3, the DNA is TGCGCCAGCAGCCAAGACGGGACACTCTACACTGAAGCTTTCTTT.